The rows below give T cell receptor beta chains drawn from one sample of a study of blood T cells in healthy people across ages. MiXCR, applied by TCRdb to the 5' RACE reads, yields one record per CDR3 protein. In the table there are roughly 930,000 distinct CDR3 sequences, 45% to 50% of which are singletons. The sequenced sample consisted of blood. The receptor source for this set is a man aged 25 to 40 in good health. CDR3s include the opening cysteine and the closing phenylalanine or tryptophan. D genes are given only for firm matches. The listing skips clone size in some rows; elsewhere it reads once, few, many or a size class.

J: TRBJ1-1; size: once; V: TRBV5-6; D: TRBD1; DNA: TGTGCCAGCAGTTCAGGAGACAGGGGATTTACTGAAGCTTTCTTT; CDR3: CASSSGDRGFTEAFF
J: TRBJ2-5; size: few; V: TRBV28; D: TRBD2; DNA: TGTGCCAGCAGTTTAAGGTTCCTAGCGGGGGGGCAGAACAATGAGCAGTACTTC; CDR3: CASSLRFLAGGQNNEQYF
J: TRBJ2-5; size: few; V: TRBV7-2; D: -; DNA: TGTGCCAGCAGCTTAGACGTAGCCCCCGTACAGACCCAGTACTTC; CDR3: CASSLDVAPVQTQYF
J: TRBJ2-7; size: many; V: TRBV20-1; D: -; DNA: TGCAGTGCTAGAGATCGCGGGGTTGACTACGAGCAGTACTTC; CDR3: CSARDRGVDYEQYF
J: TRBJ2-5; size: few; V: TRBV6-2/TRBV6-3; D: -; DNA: TGTGCCAGCACACAACCTCCTGGTGCGCAGACCCAGTACTTC; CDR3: CASTQPPGAQTQYF
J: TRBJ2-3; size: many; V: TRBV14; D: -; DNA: TGTGCCAGCAGCCAAGATGAGGCAAGGGCGCAGTATTTT; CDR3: CASSQDEARAQYF
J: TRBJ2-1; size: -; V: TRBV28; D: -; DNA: TGTGCCAGCAGAGGGCAGACCCCCTACAATGAGCAGTTCTTC; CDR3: CASRGQTPYNEQFF
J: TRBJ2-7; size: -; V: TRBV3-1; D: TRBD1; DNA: TGTGCCGGCAGCCAAAGGGGGCCGAAACGTAGGGAGCAGTACTTC; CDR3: CAGSQRGPKRREQYF
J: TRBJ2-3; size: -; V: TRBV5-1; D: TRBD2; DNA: TGCGCCAGCAGCTCATTGACTAGCGGGGGGGGCACAGATACGCAGTATTTT; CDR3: CASSSLTSGGGTDTQYF
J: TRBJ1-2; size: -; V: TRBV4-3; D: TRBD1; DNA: TGCGCCAGCAGCCACCTGACAGGGATTGGGGACTATGGCTACACCTTC; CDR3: CASSHLTGIGDYGYTF
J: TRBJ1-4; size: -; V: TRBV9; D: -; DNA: TGTGCCAGCAGCTTCGCTACAGGGAAGCAGAATGAAAAACTGTTTTTT; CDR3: CASSFATGKQNEKLFF
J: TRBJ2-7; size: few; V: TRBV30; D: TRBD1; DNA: TGTGCCTCCAGACTGACAGGGGACTACGAGCAGTACTTC; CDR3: CASRLTGDYEQYF
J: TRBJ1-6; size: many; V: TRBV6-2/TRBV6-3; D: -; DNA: TGTGCCAGCAGTTACGGTTTGGCACCCCTCCACTTT; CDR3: CASSYGLAPLHF
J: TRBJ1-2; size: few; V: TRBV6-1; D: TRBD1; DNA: TGTGCCAGCACCAGGGACAGGGCCGGCTACACCTTC; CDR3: CASTRDRAGYTF
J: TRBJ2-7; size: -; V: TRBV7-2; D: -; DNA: TGTGCCAGCAGCTCTCGGCCCGAGAATAGCGAGCAGTACTTC; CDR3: CASSSRPENSEQYF
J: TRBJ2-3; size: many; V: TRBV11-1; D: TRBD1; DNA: TGTGCCAGCAGCTGGACAGGGTTTGGAGATACGCAGTATTTT; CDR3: CASSWTGFGDTQYF
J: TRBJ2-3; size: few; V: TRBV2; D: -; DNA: TGTGCCAGCCTCACATCTCCTCATCAGCCAACGCAGTATTTT; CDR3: CASLTSPHQPTQYF
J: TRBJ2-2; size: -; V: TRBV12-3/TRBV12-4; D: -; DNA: TGTGCCAGCACCAAATACACAGCGAACACCGGGGAGCTGTTTTTT; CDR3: CASTKYTANTGELFF
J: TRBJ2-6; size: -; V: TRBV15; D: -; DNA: TGTGCCACCAGCAGCGCACTGGGGGGGGCCAACGTCCTGACTTTC; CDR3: CATSSALGGANVLTF
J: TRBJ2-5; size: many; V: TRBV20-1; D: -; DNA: TGCAGTGCTAGATCGCTAGCCGATGGGTACCAAGAGACCCAGTACTTC; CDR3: CSARSLADGYQETQYF
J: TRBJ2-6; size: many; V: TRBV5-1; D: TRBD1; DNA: TGCGCCAGCAGCTCGACAGGGTACACTGGGGCCAACGTCCTGACTTTC; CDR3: CASSSTGYTGANVLTF
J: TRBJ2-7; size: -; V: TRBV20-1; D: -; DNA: TGCAGTGCTAGTACTGAGGGAGTCTACGAGCAGTACTTC; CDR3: CSASTEGVYEQYF
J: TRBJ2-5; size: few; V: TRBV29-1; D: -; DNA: TGCAGCGTTCCGGGACACTACCAAGAGACCCAGTACTTC; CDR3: CSVPGHYQETQYF
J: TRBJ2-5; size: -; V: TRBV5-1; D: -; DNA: TGCGTCAGCAGCCAGGAAGAGACCCAGTACTTC; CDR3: CVSSQEETQYF
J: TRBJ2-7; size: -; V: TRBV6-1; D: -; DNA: TGTGCCAGCAGTGGCATTAGACCCTCCTACGAGCAGTACTTC; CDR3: CASSGIRPSYEQYF
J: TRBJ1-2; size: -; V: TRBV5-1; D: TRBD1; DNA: TGCGCCTCAAACATCGGAGGGGGCTTCTATGGCTACACCTTC; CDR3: CASNIGGGFYGYTF